A selection of T cell receptor beta chains follows, all from one sample in a study of radiotherapy plus CTLA-4 blockade in lung cancer. Assay: immunoSEQ multiplex PCR; the TCRdb copy retains only in-frame clones and omits some. The data hold 49,000 or so clones, with less than 85% observed a single time. The source was peripheral blood, collected from a patient treated with radiotherapy plus ipilimumab. Source of these receptors: a human donor with non-small cell lung cancer who had stable disease on radiotherapy plus ipilimumab. The CDR3 runs from the conserved cysteine through the conserved F or W. The order of the fields is D gene, J gene, V gene, clone size, CDR3 protein, CDR3 DNA. A D gene is named only where the DNA matches it firmly. Only part of the rows carry a size: once, few, many, or a class if the clone is expanded.

TRBD1 TRBJ2-3 TRBV10-2 NA CASLGTGSRNTQYF TGCGCCAGCCTCGGGACAGGGAGTCGTAATACGCAGTATTTT
NA TRBJ1-1 TRBV28 once CASSFPVNTEAFF TGTGCCAGCAGTTTCCCGGTGAACACTGAAGCTTTCTTT
NA TRBJ1-3 TRBV5-4 NA CASSLDRTLSGNTIYF TGTGCCAGCAGCTTGGACAGGACCCTCTCTGGAAACACCATATATTTT
TRBD2 TRBJ2-1 TRBV9 few CASSVALAGGTNEQFF TGTGCCAGCAGCGTAGCACTAGCGGGGGGGACTAATGAGCAGTTCTTC
NA TRBJ1-2 TRBV4-2 NA CASSQGQGTYYGYTF TGTGCCAGCAGCCAAGGCCAAGGGACCTACTATGGCTACACCTTC
TRBD1 TRBJ2-7 TRBV4-1 medium-sized CASSQGQIETYEQYF TGCGCCAGCAGCCAGGGACAGATTGAGACCTACGAGCAGTACTTC
NA TRBJ1-2 TRBV5-1 NA CASSLTALGDGYTF TGCGCCAGCAGCTTGACGGCCTTGGGGGATGGCTACACCTTC
NA TRBJ1-6 TRBV11-3 few CASSLGSDSPLHF TGTGCCAGCAGCTTGGGGAGCGACTCACCCCTCCACTTT
TRBD2 TRBJ2-5 TRBV5-4 NA CASSAGVSGGAGETQYF TGTGCCAGCAGCGCTGGTGTTAGCGGGGGGGCCGGAGAGACCCAGTACTTC
TRBD2 TRBJ2-3 TRBV4-2 NA CASSGGGAAADTQYF TGTGCCAGCAGTGGCGGGGGGGCCGCGGCAGATACGCAGTATTTT
NA TRBJ1-6 TRBV4-3 few CASSQEGNSPLHF TGCGCCAGCAGCCAAGAAGGGAATTCACCCCTCCACTTT
TRBD1 TRBJ1-5 TRBV2 once CASTGTGDQPQHF TGTGCCAGCACGGGGACAGGAGATCAGCCCCAGCATTTT
NA TRBJ2-5 TRBV13 NA CASSLGRRLETQYF TGTGCCAGCAGCTTAGGGAGGAGACTAGAGACCCAGTACTTC
NA TRBJ1-6 TRBV6-6 NA CASSYGMGDSPLHF TGTGCCAGCAGTTACGGGATGGGGGATTCACCCCTCCACTTT
NA TRBJ1-1 TRBV6-5 NA CASSYQGLNTEAFF TGTGCCAGCAGTTACCAGGGACTGAACACTGAAGCTTTCTTT
NA TRBJ1-6 TRBV7-6 NA CASSPTLAGVYALHF TGTGCCAGCAGCCCCACCTTGGCAGGGGTGTATGCCCTCCACTTT
NA TRBJ2-1 TRBV6-5 NA CASSYDGAAYNEQFF TGTGCCAGCAGTTACGATGGGGCTGCCTACAATGAGCAGTTCTTC
NA TRBJ2-1 TRBV7-9 NA CASTPVEGTYNEQFF TGTGCCAGCACCCCCGTGGAGGGGACCTACAATGAGCAGTTCTTC
TRBD1 TRBJ2-7 TRBV7-2 NA CASSTGTAPYEQYF TGTGCCAGCAGCACCGGGACAGCGCCTTACGAGCAGTACTTC
NA TRBJ1-2 TRBV29-1 NA CSVTPWGGDGYTF TGCAGCGTTACCCCCTGGGGGGGCGATGGCTACACCTTC
NA TRBJ1-2 TRBV5-5 NA CASSTGTDYYGYTF TGTGCCAGCAGCACCGGGACGGACTACTATGGCTACACCTTC
TRBD1 TRBJ1-6 TRBV9 NA CASSITGQADSPLHF TGTGCCAGCAGCATAACGGGACAGGCTGATTCACCCCTCCACTTT
NA TRBJ1-5 TRBV7-2 NA CASSSGQPNQPQHF TGTGCCAGCAGCTCCGGACAGCCAAATCAGCCCCAGCATTTT
NA TRBJ2-5 TRBV7-7 NA CASSLGGDGGKETQYF TGTGCCAGCAGCTTAGGGGGGGACGGGGGTAAAGAGACCCAGTACTTC
NA TRBJ1-1 TRBV5-1 NA CASSLDGYRGTEAFF TGCGCCAGCAGCTTGGATGGGTATCGGGGCACTGAAGCTTTCTTT
NA TRBJ2-7 TRBV5-4 NA CASSLVGVGLHEQYF TGTGCCAGCAGCTTGGTGGGGGTGGGCCTCCACGAGCAGTACTTC
NA TRBJ1-1 TRBV5-3 once CARSLVGPSTEAFF TGTGCCAGAAGCTTGGTAGGACCGAGCACTGAAGCTTTCTTT
NA TRBJ2-3 TRBV7-3 NA CASSPGDSTDTQYF TGTGCCAGCAGCCCAGGGGACAGCACAGATACGCAGTATTTT
NA TRBJ1-2 TRBV6-5 NA CASSYSGNGYTF TGTGCCAGCAGTTACTCGGGGAATGGCTACACCTTC
NA TRBJ2-1 TRBV2 few CASRTQGPQFF TGTGCCAGCAGGACGCAAGGGCCGCAGTTCTTC
NA TRBJ2-3 TRBV5-4 NA CASYPRLRGTDTQYF TGTGCCAGCTACCCTCGGCTGAGGGGCACAGATACGCAGTATTTT
NA TRBJ2-1 TRBV11-2 NA CASSSRVAVTNEQFF TGTGCCAGCAGCTCCCGGGTAGCGGTGACGAATGAGCAGTTCTTC
NA TRBJ1-4 TRBV5-4 few CASSRVVGRNEKLFF TGTGCCAGCAGCCGCGTAGTAGGGCGTAATGAAAAACTGTTTTTT
TRBD1 TRBJ1-6 TRBV9 NA CASSVAQGAAPLHF TGTGCCAGCAGCGTAGCTCAGGGGGCAGCGCCCCTCCACTTT
TRBD1 TRBJ2-5 TRBV7-2 NA CASSFTGFQGVGTQYF TGTGCCAGCAGCTTTACGGGTTTCCAGGGGGTGGGGACCCAGTACTTC
TRBD1 TRBJ2-1 TRBV13 NA CASSSGTGIDEQFF TGTGCCAGCAGCTCCGGGACAGGGATCGATGAGCAGTTCTTC
TRBD1 TRBJ1-5 TRBV30 NA CAWSATGLVQPQHF TGTGCCTGGAGTGCGACAGGGTTGGTTCAGCCCCAGCATTTT
NA TRBJ1-5 TRBV28 NA CASSSAALQGVVDQPQHF TGTGCCAGCAGCTCGGCGGCGCTACAGGGCGTGGTGGATCAGCCCCAGCATTTT
NA TRBJ1-4 TRBV7-6 NA CASSKTTNEKLFF TGTGCCAGCTCCAAGACAACTAATGAAAAACTGTTTTTT
NA TRBJ1-2 TRBV4-2 NA CASSQDAYGYTF TGTGCCAGCAGCCAAGATGCGTATGGCTACACCTTC
NA TRBJ1-6 TRBV5-6 NA CASTVDRAYNSPLHF TGTGCCAGTACGGTTGATAGAGCGTATAATTCACCCCTCCACTTT
TRBD1 TRBJ1-6 TRBV28 NA CASSLGTASREPLHF TGTGCCAGCAGTTTAGGGACAGCCTCTCGGGAACCCCTCCACTTT
NA TRBJ2-7 TRBV19 NA CASSRGYEQYF TGTGCCAGTAGCCGGGGCTACGAGCAGTACTTC
NA TRBJ1-6 TRBV30 NA CAWSVPTARANSPLHF TGTGCCTGGAGTGTACCCACAGCCCGGGCGAATTCACCCCTCCACTTT
NA TRBJ1-1 TRBV11-2 NA CASSFRPNTEAFF TGTGCCAGCAGCTTCCGACCGAACACTGAAGCTTTCTTT
NA TRBJ1-1 TRBV6-5 NA CASSYTDEGTEAFF TGTGCCAGCAGTTACACCGACGAAGGCACTGAAGCTTTCTTT
NA TRBJ1-1 TRBV19 NA CASNTRGNTEAFF TGTGCCAGTAACACAAGAGGGAACACTGAAGCTTTCTTT
TRBD1 TRBJ1-3 TRBV11-3 NA CASSWSPTGYLENTIYF TGTGCCAGCAGCTGGTCACCGACAGGGTATCTTGAAAACACCATATATTTT
NA TRBJ2-3 TRBV30 NA CAWSAGIVRIGDTQYF TGTGCCTGGAGTGCCGGAATTGTCCGCATTGGAGATACGCAGTATTTT
NA TRBJ1-2 TRBV5-4 NA CASSLNRNGYTF TGTGCCAGCAGCTTAAACCGGAATGGCTACACCTTC
NA TRBJ1-2 TRBV28 NA CASSEQGTYGYTF TGTGCCAGCAGTGAACAGGGTACCTATGGCTACACCTTC
NA TRBJ2-3 TRBV27 NA CASSLVGGAHTDTQYF TGTGCCAGCAGTTTGGTGGGGGGGGCCCACACAGATACGCAGTATTTT